The rows below give T cell receptor beta chains drawn from one sample of a study of cytomegalovirus exposure and HLA in healthy donors. Here immunoSEQ multiplex PCR was the method, and the copy in TCRdb shows in-frame clones only, minus some. The sample includes about 130,000 clones, approximately 84% seen only once; the top ten take approximately 4%. Sequencing was carried out using PBMCs. The receptors were sampled from a man between 18 and 35 years old in good health and CMV-seropositive. CDR3s leave out the opening cysteine and the closing phenylalanine or tryptophan.

TRBV6-1,TRBJ2-5,ASSDWIKTGSQETQY
TRBV5-1,TRBJ2-7,ASSLGPTGAYDSYEQY
TRBV5-6,TRBJ2-5,ASSRPETGMFQETQY
TRBV5-6,TRBJ2-3,ATSPGDKTDTQY
TRBV7-7,TRBJ2-5,ASSFQGRETQY
TRBV5-4,TRBJ2-1,ASSLPVAGVTRDGNEQF
TRBV30,TRBJ1-6,AWSKQQGINSPLH
TRBV18,TRBJ1-6,ASSLDNSPLH
TRBV2,TRBJ2-2,ASSERAGVWELF
TRBV9,TRBJ2-7,ASSVRGVGEQY
TRBV7-8,TRBJ1-1,ASSLRLLSNTEAF
TRBV11-2,TRBJ1-1,ASSSQQRGGVAEAF
TRBV6-6,TRBJ2-7,ASSYSKHTYEQY
TRBV19,TRBJ2-2,ASSPSGTSNTGELF
TRBV7-9,TRBJ2-7,ASSANRGLEQY
TRBV4-3,.,ASSQLTGGSYEQY
TRBV25-1,TRBJ2-1,ASSESGNNEQF
TRBV7-9,TRBJ2-7,SSSVGLAAYEQY
TRBV5-4,TRBJ1-2,ASSLNRNGYT
TRBV6-6,TRBJ2-6,ASSSTDHGANVLT
TRBV9,TRBJ2-7,ASSVGAFSYEQY
TRBV29-1,TRBJ1-6,SVSTGVLNSPLH
TRBV30,TRBJ1-2,AWSETGVDGYT
TRBV30,TRBJ2-3,AWSPRAPGTQY
TRBV18,TRBJ2-7,ASSGGTARSSYEQY
TRBV19,TRBJ2-2,ASSIVLGSSGELF
TRBV6-6,TRBJ1-2,ASSPDRTANYGYT
TRBV15,TRBJ2-3,ATSVGRARPDTQY
TRBV19,TRBJ2-5,ASSPGQGGSQY
TRBV5-6,TRBJ2-2,ASSFYAGELF
TRBV6-6,TRBJ1-5,ASRRSGGNQPQH
TRBV7-9,TRBJ2-1,ASSLTRERQF